This T cell receptor (beta chain) is drawn from a study of blood T cell repertoires in COVID-19. Overall study context: Acute and convalescent COVID-19 specimens originated in the United States, Italy and Spain. The analysed material was cDNA or gDNA that came from T cells, B-cell-depleted T cells, or PBMCs.

This clone was seen once. Per the study methods: Quantification of nucleated cells was approximated via reference gene primer amplification. Profiled with immunoSEQ multiplex PCR; TCRdb holds only in-frame clones, not every one. V, J and clone size are taken as reported in that table, and D and trimming were inferred from the DNA itself. The sample records around 220,000 clones, roughly 80% being singletons. Germline CDR1 is SNHLY and CDR2 is FYNNEI. The CDR3 spans 13 residues. V lost 4 bases and J lost 2, with 6 bases in between. The chain is built from TRBV2 and TRBJ1-5; D gene unclear. Sequencing used peripheral blood. The clonotype was recovered from a human donor in a cohort sampled during active COVID-19. The CDR3 DNA is TGTGCCAGCAGTGTATCGGGCAATCAGCCCCAGCATTTT. Translation: CASSVSGNQPQHF.